The rows below give T cell receptor beta chains drawn from one sample of a study of T cell repertoires in cytomegalovirus infection. TCRdb redid the calling of the reads with MiXCR, one entry per CDR3 protein. This sample carries some 270,000 distinct CDR3 sequences, approximately 15% of them seen once, and the ten largest clones take around 47%. Sequencing used CD8+ T cells from PBMCs. Receptor source: a human donor in good health (CMV status not recorded). Some clones in this sample may be carry-over from other donors' samples. Both conserved end residues are part of each CDR3. Fields, in order: clone size, D gene, V gene, J gene, CDR3 protein, CDR3 DNA. The D gene is left open where the match is weak. Size tells how often a clone was seen (once, few, many) or the class of an expanded clone, and some rows leave it out.

NA,NA,TRBV20-1,TRBJ2-1,CSARETTYDEQFF,TGCAGTGCTAGGGAGACTACTTACGATGAGCAGTTCTTC
NA,NA,TRBV14,TRBJ2-7,CASSTVGGEQYF,TGTGCCAGCAGCACGGTGGGGGGTGAGCAGTACTTC
NA,NA,TRBV6-5,TRBJ1-3,CASSYSAGQNSGNTIYF,TGTGCCAGCAGTTACTCTGCGGGACAAAACTCTGGAAACACCATATATTTT
many,NA,TRBV28,TRBJ1-1,CASSKGLTDNTEAFF,TGTGCCAGCAGTAAGGGCCTAACGGATAACACTGAAGCTTTCTTT
NA,NA,TRBV2,TRBJ1-2,CASSGTTNYGYTF,TGTGCCAGCAGCGGGACAACTAACTATGGCTACACCTTC
many,TRBD1,TRBV7-9,TRBJ1-4,CASSGQGNRANEKLFF,TGTGCCAGCAGCGGACAGGGGAATAGAGCTAATGAAAAACTGTTTTTT
NA,NA,TRBV24-1,TRBJ2-5,CATSDRGNISPETQYF,TGTGCCACCAGTGATCGGGGGAATATATCCCCAGAGACCCAGTACTTC
many,TRBD1,TRBV7-2,TRBJ1-5,CASSLGGQGARQPQHF,TGTGCCAGCAGCTTAGGGGGACAGGGGGCTAGGCAGCCCCAGCATTTT
few,TRBD2,TRBV20-1,TRBJ2-7,CSARLLAEYEQYF,TGCAGTGCCCGATTACTAGCGGAATACGAGCAGTACTTC
few,TRBD1,TRBV13,TRBJ1-2,CASSTQDRGLLNYGYTF,TGTGCCAGCAGCACACAAGACAGGGGACTTCTGAACTATGGCTACACCTTC
NA,NA,TRBV12-3/TRBV12-4,TRBJ2-3,CASSHPTQTRGDTQYF,TGTGCCAGCAGTCATCCGACTCAAACACGGGGGGATACGCAGTATTTT
NA,NA,TRBV12-3/TRBV12-4,TRBJ1-1,CASSQPGANTEAFF,TGTGCCAGCAGTCAACCGGGGGCAAACACTGAAGCTTTCTTT
few,TRBD2,TRBV10-2,TRBJ2-1,CASATSGSGNEQFF,TGCGCCAGCGCGACTAGCGGGTCGGGAAATGAGCAGTTCTTC
many,NA,TRBV7-2,TRBJ1-5,CASSLDSPYSNQPQHF,TGTGCCAGCAGCTTAGACAGCCCCTATAGCAATCAGCCCCAGCATTTT
few,NA,TRBV14,TRBJ2-7,CASSPNFQYEQYF,TGTGCCAGCAGTCCGAACTTCCAATACGAGCAGTACTTC
many,TRBD2,TRBV7-8,TRBJ2-5,CASSPPGDSGGETQYF,TGTGCCAGCAGCCCCCCAGGGGATAGCGGGGGGGAGACCCAGTACTTC
few,TRBD2,TRBV5-1,TRBJ2-1,CASTPTTSGGAGYNEQFF,TGCGCCAGCACCCCCACCACTAGCGGGGGGGCCGGTTATAATGAGCAGTTCTTC
NA,NA,TRBV6-1,TRBJ2-3,CASSGGTFGMTDTQYF,TGTGCCAGCAGTGGTGGTACTTTCGGGATGACAGATACGCAGTATTTT